A single sample is the source of the 23 T cell receptor beta chains below, sequenced in a study of OX40 agonist ivuxolimab in advanced cancers. The method behind the library was the immunoSEQ multiplex PCR assay. TCRdb stores this immuneACCESS table with in-frame sequences only. Part of the clones is absent; in the studies checked, under half of the shortfall reflects unresolved V genes, and no reason is known for the rest. This sample lists some 70,000 clones; around nine tenths were detected once. Of the sample, around 1.1% falls within the top ten clones. The specimen comprised CD4+ or CD8+ T cells sorted from blood, sampled in a trial of the OX40 agonist ivuxolimab. The receptors derive from an adult with an advanced solid tumor such as melanoma, head and neck, liver or kidney cancer.

The genes are TRBV13 and TRBJ2-1; 11 bases are shared with TRBD1. This CDR3 contains 16 residues. CDR1 is PRHDT and CDR2 is FYEKMQ in the germline V gene (reference sequence). Trimming cost V 5 bases and J 4 bases; bases outside gene matches: 7. The CDR3 DNA reads TGTGCCAGCAGCCCCGGGACAGGGGGGAAATACAATGAGCAGTTCTTC. Protein product: CASSPGTGGKYNEQFF.

The rearrangement joins TRBV7-9 to TRBJ2-5; D possibly matches TRBD1 or TRBD2 (5 bases each). V lost 5 bases, J lost 2 bases, and 18 bases lay in between. The CDR3 length is 16 residues. Germline V CDR1 and CDR2: SEHNR, FQNEAQ (reference sequence). The CDR3 nucleotides read TGTGCCAGCAGCCGGAGTTCGGGGCCAGGGCAAGAGACCCAGTACTTC. This encodes CASSRSSGPGQETQYF.

CDR3 sequence (DNA): TGTGCCAGCAGCTTGGGGGTAATAGGGAACTATGGCTACACCTTC. It is translated as CASSLGVIGNYGYTF. The J gene is TRBJ1-2, the V gene TRBV5-5; D is ambiguous. The CDR3 consists of 15 residues. Germline CDR1 SGHKS, CDR2 YYEKEE (reference sequence). V lost 0 bases and J lost 2, with 11 bases in between. Full variable domain (outside the CDR3, taken from reference TRBV5-5 and TRBJ1-2): DAGVTQSPTHLIKTRGQQVTLRCSPISGHKSVSWYQQVLGQGPQFIFQYYEKEERGRGNFPDRFSARQFPNYSSELNVNALLLGDSALYLCASSLGVIGNYGYTFGSGTRLTVV.

This clone was seen only a few times. This chain uses TRBV7-9 with TRBJ1-5; D is ambiguous. Trimming cost V 1 base and J 1 base, with 17 bases left between them. Germline assignment: CDR1 SEHNR and CDR2 FQNEAQ (reference sequence). This CDR3 is built from 18 residues. The CDR3 is CASSLGEWNDVSNQPQHF. CDR3 coding DNA: TGTGCCAGCAGCTTAGGAGAGTGGAACGATGTAAGCAATCAGCCCCAGCATTTT.

The chain recombines TRBV2 with TRBJ2-5; no definite D call. V lost 4 bases and J 5 bases, leaving 14 bases between the germline ends. The CDR3 is 14 residues long. Germline-derived CDR1 and CDR2 are SNHLY and FYNNEI. CDR3 in amino acids: CASSARMGLETQYF. CDR3 sequence (DNA): TGTGCCAGCAGTGCCCGGATGGGCCTGGAGACCCAGTACTTC.

The chain combines TRBV5-6 with TRBJ1-3; D unresolved. The CDR3 spans 14 residues. Germline V gene lookup returns CDR1 SGHDT and CDR2 YYEEEE. V was shortened by 0 bases and J by 2 bases, with 6 bases between the two germline ends. CDR3 sequence: CASSLAGAGNTIYF. CDR3 nucleotide sequence: TGTGCCAGCAGCTTGGCAGGTGCTGGAAACACCATATATTTT.

The chain has TRBV5-1 and TRBJ1-4, with 7 bases that match TRBD1. The V gene's germline CDR1 is SGHRS and CDR2 YFSETQ. CDR3 size: 16 residues. Germline trimming cut 4 bases from V and 4 bases from J; bases unmatched to any gene: 10. DNA of the CDR3: TGCGCCAGCAGCATCGAAGGGACAGCTTATAATGAAAAACTGTTTTTT. Encoded protein: CASSIEGTAYNEKLFF. The variable domain in full, with the rest retrieved from reference TRBV5-1 and TRBJ1-4, is KAGVTQTPRYLIKTRGQQVTLSCSPISGHRSVSWYQQTPGQGLQFLFEYFSETQRNKGNFPGRFSGRQFSNSRSEMNVSTLELGDSALYLCASSIEGTAYNEKLFFGSGTQLSVL.

The chain recombines TRBV4-1 with TRBJ1-1; 7 bases match TRBD1. The CDR3 extends over 13 amino acids. Germline loops: CDR1 MGHRA, CDR2 YSYEKL. After removal of 6 bases from V and 5 bases from J, the junction contained 6 bases not matched to a gene. The CDR3 region has the DNA TGCGCCAGCAGGAACAGGGGTCAAACTGAAGCTTTCTTT. It yields the protein CASRNRGQTEAFF.

The chain links TRBV30 to TRBJ2-5; TRBD2 aligns across 10 bases. Germline V CDR1 and CDR2: GTSNPN, SVGIG (reference sequence). V shed 0 bases, J shed 7 bases, and the junction held 5 bases outside the gene matches. The CDR3 has 14 amino acids. The CDR3, as DNA: TGTGCCTGGAGTGTAGCGGGGGGGCCGGGGACCCAGTACTTC. Translated: CAWSVAGGPGTQYF.

J is TRBJ1-1 and V is TRBV4-2; perhaps TRBD1 as D (5 bases). The CDR3 consists of 13 residues. V was clipped by 5 bases and J by 5 bases, with 12 bases between them. CDR1 LGHNA and CDR2 YNFKEQ come from the germline V gene. The CDR3 sequence: CASSLGQRTEAFF. CDR3 in DNA: TGTGCCAGCAGCTTGGGGCAAAGGACTGAAGCTTTCTTT.

The chain is built from TRBV6-5 and TRBJ2-2, with D unresolved. Trimming took off 6 bases at V and 3 bases at J, with 11 bases between the two ends. Germline V gene lookup returns CDR1 MNHEY and CDR2 SVGAGI. The CDR3 has 14 amino acids. CDR3 DNA sequence: TGTGCCAGCAGCCCCGCCCGTGACACCGGGGAGCTGTTTTTT. Translated: CASSPARDTGELFF.

This clone was recorded only once. The chain carries TRBV25-1 and TRBJ1-2; 9 positions agree with TRBD1. The CDR3 loop spans 14 amino acids. In germline, CDR1 is MGHDK, CDR2 SYGVNS. Germline trimming cut 4 bases from V and 4 bases from J; bases unmatched to any gene: 4. CDR3 in amino acids: CASSGGQGPYGYTF. DNA of the CDR3: TGTGCCAGCAGTGGGGGACAGGGACCCTATGGCTACACCTTC.

The rearrangement links TRBV5-4 to TRBJ2-2, with D possibly TRBD1 on 5 matching bases. V was pared by 1 base and J by 4 bases, with 14 bases between. The V gene's germline CDR1 is SGHNT and CDR2 YYREEE (reference sequence). The CDR3 loop spans 16 amino acids. The CDR3 region has the DNA TGTGCCAGCAGCTTGAGGACACCTTTTGGCACCGGGGAGCTGTTTTTT. Translated, it gives CASSLRTPFGTGELFF.

This chain joins TRBV7-6 and TRBJ2-7; 10 nucleotides line up with TRBD2. The CDR3 extends over 16 amino acids. Trimming took 2 bases from V and 1 from J; bases not matched to a gene: 5. Germline-derived CDR1 and CDR2 are SGHVS and FNYEAQ. The CDR3 loop reads CASSLQRGGSSYEQYF. The CDR3 DNA is TGTGCCAGCAGCTTACAGCGGGGGGGCTCTTCCTACGAGCAGTACTTC. Using reference TRBV7-6 and TRBJ2-7 for the parts outside the CDR3, the full variable domain is GAGVSQSPRYKVTKRGQDVALRCDPISGHVSLYWYRQALGQGPEFLTYFNYEAQQDKSGLPNDRFSAERPEGSISTLTIQRTEQRDSAMYRCASSLQRGGSSYEQYFGPGTRLTVT.

This clone was counted a few times. This chain connects TRBV27 to TRBJ1-5; D is undetermined. V dropped 5 bases and J dropped 0 bases, with 20 bases sitting between them. Germline values: CDR1 MNHEY, CDR2 SMNVEV (reference sequence). The CDR3 totals 18 residues. CDR3: CASSLRRWSPDSNQPQHF. The DNA for the CDR3 is TGTGCCAGCAGTCTTCGCAGGTGGTCACCGGATAGCAATCAGCCCCAGCATTTT.

CDR3 in amino acids: CASSSVPNTEAFF. CDR3 DNA sequence: TGTGCCAGCAGTTCCGTCCCGAACACTGAAGCTTTCTTT. The chain employs TRBV2 and TRBJ1-1, with unresolved D. The germline V gene has CDR1 SNHLY and CDR2 FYNNEI. V dropped 5 bases and J dropped 1 base, with 8 bases sitting between them. This CDR3 is built from 13 residues.

The J gene is TRBJ2-2, the V gene TRBV2; no firm D call. V lost 6 bases and J lost 3, with 5 bases in between. The V gene's germline CDR1 is SNHLY and CDR2 FYNNEI. This CDR3 is built from 12 residues. In nucleotides, the CDR3 is TGTGCCAGCAGGGTAGACACCGGGGAGCTGTTTTTT. Translation: CASRVDTGELFF.

The gene calls are TRBV6-1 and TRBJ2-7; D call uncertain. CDR3 size: 14 residues. The ends were cut back, 7 bases at V and 3 bases at J, with 16 bases in the middle. From germline, CDR1 is MNHNS and CDR2 SASEGT. CDR3 nucleotide sequence: TGTGCCAGCATTCCGTTCCCTCCAAACTACGAGCAGTACTTC. Translation gives CASIPFPPNYEQYF.

The chain couples TRBV18 to TRBJ2-1; 10 nucleotides agree with TRBD2. The CDR3 length is 13 residues. Per the germline V gene, CDR1 is KGHSH and CDR2 is LQKENI. Losses at the gene ends were 6 bases for V and 12 bases for J; bases not matched to a gene: 8. The CDR3: CASSPIERGGQFF. The DNA for the CDR3 is TGTGCCAGCTCGCCGATTGAGCGGGGGGGGCAGTTCTTC.

This clone has a single count. The rearrangement joins TRBV2 to TRBJ1-5; 8 bases map to TRBD1. CDR1 SNHLY and CDR2 FYNNEI come from the germline V gene. J was trimmed by 3 bases and V by 6 bases; bases with no gene match: 7. This CDR3 is 15 amino acids long. The CDR3 DNA sequence: TGTGCCAGCAGAGCAGGACAGGGCTCCAATCAGCCCCAGCATTTT. Translation gives CASRAGQGSNQPQHF.

This clone showed up just once. The V gene is TRBV6-1, the J gene TRBJ1-1; TRBD1 might be the D (6 bases). Between the trimmed V and J ends, which lost 5 bases and 1 base, there was a span of 11 bases. The CDR3 contains 14 residues. Germline lookup yields CDR1 MNHNS and CDR2 SASEGT. As DNA, the CDR3 is TGTGCCAGCAGTTCCGGGGGCGCGAACACTGAAGCTTTCTTT. This translates into CASSSGGANTEAFF.

The J gene is TRBJ2-5, the V gene TRBV2; the D gene is possibly TRBD2 (6 bases). CDR3 length: 13 residues. V was clipped by 6 bases and J by 4 bases, with 12 bases between them. Germline V gene data show CDR1 as SNHLY and CDR2 as FYNNEI. The CDR3 DNA reads as TGTGCCAGCAGCAGGACTACCCGAGAGACCCAGTACTTC. Amino acids: CASSRTTRETQYF.

V usage is TRBV5-5 and J usage is TRBJ2-4; 11 bases are shared with TRBD2. The CDR3 has 17 residues. J gave up 6 bases and V 4 bases, and 12 bases lay outside the gene matches. From germline, CDR1 is SGHKS and CDR2 YYEKEE (reference sequence). This CDR3 is CASSPLAGEKGRNIQYF. CDR3 DNA sequence: TGTGCCAGCAGCCCACTAGCGGGGGAAAAAGGAAGAAACATTCAGTACTTC.